Shown below are 27 T cell receptor beta chains from a single sample sequenced in a study of tumour-infiltrating T cells in Burkitt lymphoma. Sequencing was performed with immunoSEQ multiplex PCR; in TCRdb, only in-frame clones are kept and a portion is missing. The sample has several hundred clones, 70% to 85% seen once. The sequencing sample was made of tumor tissue. These receptors were collected from a human donor with Burkitt lymphoma.

By frequency in the sample, this clone is hyperexpanded (1% or more). J is TRBJ2-7 and V is TRBV11-2; D gene ambiguous. Germline values: CDR1 SGHAT, CDR2 FQNNGV. The CDR3 extends over 16 amino acids. V was pared by 1 base and J by 0 bases, with 13 bases between. In nucleotides, the CDR3 is TGTGCCAGCAGCTTAGGTTTTGTCCAGAGCTCCTACGAGCAGTACTTC. Protein product: CASSLGFVQSSYEQYF.

The J gene is TRBJ1-2, the V gene TRBV5-5, with D tentatively TRBD1 (6 bases). CDR1 and CDR2 (germline): SGHKS, YYEKEE (reference sequence). Trimming left V 2 bases short and J 4 bases short, with 21 bases between. The length of the CDR3 is 17 residues. CDR3 loop: CASSFKGLGAPGYGYTF. The CDR3 DNA reads as TGTGCCAGCAGCTTTAAGGGTTTGGGGGCCCCTGGCTATGGCTACACCTTC.

This chain joins TRBV5-6 and TRBJ2-1; no definite D call. The V gene lost 3 bases and the J gene lost 10 bases, with 20 bases spanning the gap. The CDR3 spans 15 residues. In germline, CDR1 is SGHDT, CDR2 YYEEEE. This CDR3 reads CASSSIRRGQREQFF. For the CDR3, the DNA is TGTGCCAGCAGCTCGATAAGGCGAGGCCAACGCGAGCAGTTCTTC.

This chain links TRBV9 with TRBJ2-3; no clear D. CDR1 and CDR2 (germline): SGDLS, YYNGEE. The CDR3 extends over 15 amino acids. V was shortened by 0 bases and J by 3 bases, with 11 bases between the two germline ends. The CDR3 nucleotides read TGTGCCAGCAGCGTAGCTTTCAGGAGAACAGATACGCAGTATTTT. As protein: CASSVAFRRTDTQYF.

The chain employs TRBV29-1 and TRBJ2-5, with TRBD1 identical over 9 bases. V lost 2 bases, J lost 0 bases, and 16 bases stayed unmatched. Germline-derived CDR1 and CDR2 are SQVTM and ANQGSEA. This CDR3 is 19 amino acids long. The CDR3 sequence: CSVENPDRGLYSYQETQYF. The CDR3 DNA sequence: TGCAGCGTTGAAAACCCGGACAGGGGATTGTATAGCTACCAAGAGACCCAGTACTTC.

This sequence joins TRBV6-5 and TRBJ1-5; D ambiguous. Per germline, CDR1 MNHEY and CDR2 SVGAGI. Between the trimmed V and J ends, which lost 6 bases and 2 bases, there was a span of 8 bases. The CDR3 covers 13 residues. The CDR3 sequence: CASSNSGNQPQHF. The CDR3 DNA sequence: TGTGCCAGCAGCAATTCTGGCAATCAGCCCCAGCATTTT.

For this clone: At one end the junction does not follow the germline gene, possibly because of a read error. The CDR3 protein is CTSSQGDIRSRSGELFF. CDR3 nucleotide sequence: TGTACCAGCAGCCAGGGGGACATTCGGTCACGCTCCGGGGAGCTGTTTTTT. This chain uses TRBV9 with TRBJ2-2, with 7 bases lining up with TRBD1. This CDR3 spans 17 amino acids. The germline V gene has CDR1 SGDLS and CDR2 YYNGEE.

The chain recombines TRBV9 with TRBJ2-7; no reliable D call. This CDR3 has 13 residues. Germline V lookup: CDR1 SGDLS, CDR2 YYNGEE. Deletions cut 0 bases from V and 7 bases from J, with 11 bases between. CDR3 sequence reads: CASSVAVGAEQYF. In DNA, the CDR3 is TGTGCCAGCAGCGTAGCTGTAGGAGCGGAGCAGTACTTC.

The V gene is TRBV6-5, the J gene TRBJ1-3, with a possible D match to TRBD1 (5 bases). V shed 4 bases and J shed 4 bases, with 8 bases lying between them. This CDR3 is built from 13 residues. Germline V CDR1 and CDR2: MNHEY, SVGAGI. The CDR3 here is CASSSGGGNTIYF. CDR3 bases: TGTGCCAGCAGTTCCGGGGGGGGAAACACCATATATTTT.

The V and J genes are TRBV5-6 and TRBJ2-7, with no clear D. This CDR3 spans 11 amino acids. V was cut by 2 bases and J by 6 bases, with 6 bases left in between. Germline V gene sequence: CDR1 SGHDT, CDR2 YYEEEE. The CDR3 DNA follows: TGTGCCAGCAGCTTTCGAGGCGAGCAGTACTTC. Encoded protein: CASSFRGEQYF.

This clone was found once. This sequence joins TRBV5-1 and TRBJ2-3; D could derive from TRBD1 or TRBD2 (7 bases each). Looked up from germline, CDR1 is SGHRS and CDR2 is YFSETQ. This CDR3 is 15 amino acids long. The ends were cut back, 4 bases at V and 0 bases at J, with 12 bases in the middle. CDR3 bases: TGCGCCAGCAGCCAGCGGGGACAGAGCACAGATACGCAGTATTTT. This gives the protein CASSQRGQSTDTQYF. Using reference TRBV5-1 and TRBJ2-3 for the parts outside the CDR3, the full variable domain is KAGVTQTPRYLIKTRGQQVTLSCSPISGHRSVSWYQQTPGQGLQFLFEYFSETQRNKGNFPGRFSGRQFSNSRSEMNVSTLELGDSALYLCASSQRGQSTDTQYFGPGTRLTVL.

The rearrangement uses TRBV19 and TRBJ1-5, with a weak D call TRBD1 (5 bases). V was shortened by 3 bases and J by 0 bases, with 12 bases between the two germline ends. This CDR3 has 16 residues. Germline V gene lookup returns CDR1 LNHDA and CDR2 SQIVND (reference sequence). The CDR3 coding sequence is TGTGCCAGTAGTATCTTCGGGGGTTATAGCAATCAGCCCCAGCATTTT. Translated: CASSIFGGYSNQPQHF.

The chain couples TRBV27 to TRBJ1-1, with TRBD1 as a possible D gene (5 bases). This CDR3 has 15 residues. In germline, CDR1 is MNHEY, CDR2 SMNVEV (reference sequence). Trimming shortened V by 5 bases and J by 4 bases, and 17 bases separated the two germline ends. CDR3 sequence reads: CASSQKTGGGTEAFF. CDR3 nucleotide sequence: TGTGCCAGCAGTCAAAAAACCGGGGGTGGCACTGAAGCTTTCTTT.

The rearrangement links TRBV9 to TRBJ2-1; possibly TRBD2 for D (5 bases). The CDR3 covers 12 residues. From germline, CDR1 is SGDLS and CDR2 YYNGEE. The V end lost 4 bases, the J end lost 9 bases, and 11 bases lay between the germline ends. CDR3 amino acids: CASSSGVGEQFF. In DNA, the CDR3 is TGTGCCAGCAGCTCCGGGGTCGGTGAGCAGTTCTTC.

The chain couples TRBV5-8 to TRBJ1-1; D not certain. Trimming left V 1 base short and J 7 bases short, with 8 bases between. The CDR3 is made up of 12 amino acids. Germline values: CDR1 SGHTS, CDR2 YDEGEE. The CDR3 DNA reads as TGTGCCAGCAGCTTGATGGGCAGTGAAGCTTTCTTT. Translated, it gives CASSLMGSEAFF.

CDR3 in DNA: TGTGCCAGCCGGGACTACTCCTACAATGAGCAGTTCTTC. It encodes CASRDYSYNEQFF. This chain links TRBV6-1 with TRBJ2-1; 7 bases map to TRBD2. Trimming at V came to 8 bases and at J to 0 bases, leaving 1 base not matched to a gene. Germline CDR1 and CDR2: MNHNS and SASEGT. The CDR3 totals 13 residues.

This chain links TRBV5-1 with TRBJ2-7, with 7 bases aligning to TRBD1. This CDR3 is 13 amino acids long. The V segment lost 2 bases and the J segment 3 bases; nucleotides outside the gene matches: 2. Germline V gene lookup returns CDR1 SGHRS and CDR2 YFSETQ. The CDR3 sequence: CASSFTGDYEQYF. The CDR3 bases are TGCGCCAGCAGCTTTACAGGGGACTACGAGCAGTACTTC.

This clone has just one count. J is TRBJ2-7 and V is TRBV28; no reliable D call. V shed 4 bases and J shed 3 bases, with 10 bases lying between them. This CDR3 is built from 13 residues. Germline V gene sequence: CDR1 MDHEN, CDR2 SYDVKM. The chain's CDR3 is CASSYYSNYEQYF. The CDR3 coding sequence is TGTGCCAGCAGTTATTACAGCAACTACGAGCAGTACTTC.

The V gene is TRBV9, the J gene TRBJ2-3; TRBD2 matches at 9 bases. In germline, CDR1 is SGDLS, CDR2 YYNGEE. The trim removed 6 bases at V and 0 bases at J, leaving 2 bases unmatched. The CDR3 runs to 14 residues. The CDR3 region has the DNA TGTGCCAGCACGCGGGAGGGAAGCACAGATACGCAGTATTTT. This translates into CASTREGSTDTQYF.

The chain carries TRBV19 and TRBJ2-7; 13 bases align to TRBD2. CDR1 LNHDA and CDR2 SQIVND come from the germline V gene (reference sequence). J gave up 5 bases and V 5 bases, and 6 bases lay outside the gene matches. The CDR3 totals 15 residues. CDR3 sequence (DNA): TGTGCCAGTAGTCCGGGACTAGCGGGAATCCACGAGCAGTACTTC. This gives the protein CASSPGLAGIHEQYF.

This sequence joins TRBV7-3 and TRBJ1-3; D possibly corresponds to TRBD1 (5 bases). Germline-derived CDR1 and CDR2 are SGHTA and FQGTGA. V was pared by 1 base and J by 0 bases, with 10 bases between. CDR3 size: 16 residues. The CDR3 nucleotides read TGTGCCAGCAGCTTAAGGTGGGGGGTCTCTGGAAACACCATATATTTT. Translated: CASSLRWGVSGNTIYF.

The DNA for the CDR3 is TGTGCCAGCCTACGGGCAGGGGCGAACACCGGGGAGCTGTTTTTT. Translating it yields CASLRAGANTGELFF. The chain combines TRBV28 with TRBJ2-2; possible D gene TRBD1, 6 bases. This CDR3 is 15 amino acids long. Germline V gives CDR1 MDHEN, CDR2 SYDVKM. V gave up 8 bases and J gave up 0 bases, with 13 bases separating them.

The chain couples TRBV25-1 to TRBJ1-6, with D perhaps matching TRBD1 (5 bases). V dropped 3 bases and J dropped 7 bases, with 10 bases sitting between them. CDR3 length: 14 amino acids. Germline V gene sequence: CDR1 MGHDK, CDR2 SYGVNS. In DNA form, the CDR3 reads TGTGCCAGCAGTGATCGGTGGGGGAATTCACCCCTCCACTTT. The encoded protein is CASSDRWGNSPLHF.

The chain joins TRBV5-1 to TRBJ1-2; D is undetermined. Trimming removed 3 bases at V and 7 bases at J, with 10 bases between. The CDR3 is made up of 12 amino acids. Per the germline V gene, CDR1 is SGHRS and CDR2 is YFSETQ. CDR3 region: CASSSDSAGYTF. DNA for the CDR3: TGCGCCAGCAGCTCCGATTCGGCTGGCTACACCTTC.

This chain uses TRBV6-1 with TRBJ2-5; 7 nucleotides line up with TRBD2. Per germline, CDR1 MNHNS and CDR2 SASEGT. This CDR3 is built from 15 residues. V dropped 4 bases and J dropped 9; count of bases not matched to a gene: 14. The CDR3 region is CASSVDLAGVGSQYF. The CDR3 nucleotides are TGTGCCAGCAGTGTAGATCTCGCGGGAGTGGGGTCCCAGTACTTC.

This clone was counted only a few times. The V gene is TRBV2, the J gene TRBJ2-1; 11 bases line up with TRBD2. CDR1 SNHLY and CDR2 FYNNEI come from the germline V gene. This CDR3 has 17 amino acids. J was trimmed by 4 bases and V by 7 bases; bases with no gene match: 12. The CDR3 is CASTEVPGTSGYNEQFF. For the CDR3, the DNA is TGTGCCAGCACCGAGGTCCCCGGGACTAGCGGATACAATGAGCAGTTCTTC.

The V and J genes are TRBV5-6 and TRBJ2-7; TRBD2 might be the D (5 bases). The CDR3 extends over 14 amino acids. V dropped 2 bases and J dropped 3 bases, with 12 bases sitting between them. Germline-derived CDR1 and CDR2 are SGHDT and YYEEEE. As DNA, the CDR3 is TGTGCCAGCAGCTTCTGGAGAGGGAACTACGAGCAGTACTTC. Translation gives CASSFWRGNYEQYF.